The clone carrying this T cell receptor (beta chain) came up many times. Its antigen remains unknown. This entry comes from a study of regulatory T cells in long-lasting Graves disease. Whole-study context: Those Graves' patients who were newly diagnosed had been on antithyroid drugs under 3 months. Study observations and caveats: Patients with persistent disease shared 2,900 or so public clonotypes, outpacing the 966 shared by new patients.

Construction of TCR beta libraries relied on iRepertoire HTBI primers and on Arm-PCR targeting CDR3 regions. In the original processing: Sample data revealed approximately 62 TRBV and roughly 13 TRBJ segments. In TCRdb, the multiplex PCR reads were re-called with MiXCR into one record per CDR3 protein. The V and J calls and clone size come from TCRdb's table, not from the authors' own analysis. In the table there are around 420,000 distinct CDR3 sequences, around 16% of which are singletons. Germline V gene lookup returns CDR1 WNHNN and CDR2 SYGVQD (reference sequence). This CDR3 spans 12 amino acids. The J segment lost 7 bases and the V segment lost 4 bases, leaving 0 bases of the junction unmatched. Indicated time point: newly diagnosed GD, antithyroid drugs for less than 3 months. Generation of the TCR library employed RNA extracted from PBMCs.

The rearrangement links TRBV10-1 to TRBJ1-4; 7 nucleotides agree with TRBD1. This clonotype was sampled from a female donor with Graves disease. The material sequenced was peripheral blood mononuclear cells (PBMCs), taken at new diagnosis, from a patient treated with antithyroid drugs. The CDR3 is CASSGDSEKLFF. CDR3 bases: TGCGCCAGCAGTGGGGACAGTGAAAAACTGTTTTTT.